This TCR beta chain was identified in a study of metastatic and nonmetastatic thyroid tumors. Study overall: Patients with malignant and benign thyroid disease provided blood and tumor or nodule tissue, whose repertoires were compared. Notes on the study in general: In blood and tumor, TCR beta diversity was reportedly significantly higher in malignant thyroid tumors than in benign nodules.

Each patient went into thyroid surgery without having received any treatment. The germline V gene has CDR1 MNHNS and CDR2 SASEGT. The germline V and J ends were trimmed by 5 bases and 8 bases, with 10 bases remaining between them. The CDR3 covers 12 residues. Original data processing: The study's classifier, a distant-metastasis tool for papillary thyroid cancer, was built using CDR3 differences across clinicopathological groups. TCRdb re-clonotyped the PCR reads through MiXCR. These V and J calls derive from TCRdb rather than the authors' analysis. In the table there are approximately 15,000 clones, approximately 12% of which are singletons. This clone was recorded many times. Its specificity is not known.

The TCR was taken from a female donor with papillary thyroid cancer or a benign thyroid nodule (not recorded which). Some clones in this sample may be carry-over from other donors' samples. Sequenced sample: tumor tissue. The chain couples TRBV6-1 to TRBJ2-1; D gene unclear. CDR3 sequence: CASSPGIDEQFF. CDR3 DNA sequence: TGTGCCAGCAGTCCAGGTATCGATGAGCAGTTCTTC.